One sample yielded the 9 T cell receptor beta chains listed below, sequenced in a study of PD-L1 blockade in urothelial cancer. Clones were sequenced by immunoSEQ multiplex PCR, and TCRdb holds only the in-frame ones, with some missing. This sample has about 110,000 clones, with around 82% found just once. The specimen comprised PBMCs, sampled around atezolizumab (anti-PD-L1) treatment. Source of these receptors: a man aged 50 or older with urothelial cancer.

The chain is built from TRBV5-4 and TRBJ2-7; possibly TRBD2 for D (7 bases). The CDR3 covers 14 residues. Per germline, CDR1 SGHNT and CDR2 YYREEE (reference sequence). V was pared by 4 bases and J by 5 bases, with 16 bases between. The CDR3 spells CASSGAGAVNEQYF. In nucleotides, the CDR3 is TGTGCCAGCAGCGGTGCGGGGGCTGTTAACGAGCAGTACTTC.

The V and J genes are TRBV18 and TRBJ2-1; maybe TRBD1 (5 bases). Germline assignment: CDR1 KGHSH and CDR2 LQKENI. The CDR3 spans 15 residues. V gave up 3 bases and J gave up 5 bases, with 14 bases separating them. The CDR3 reads CASSPPARANNEQFF. The CDR3 nucleotides read TGTGCCAGCTCACCCCCCGCCAGGGCAAACAATGAGCAGTTCTTC.

This clone was recorded a few times. The chain links TRBV9 to TRBJ1-6; TRBD1 aligns across 9 bases. CDR1 is SGDLS and CDR2 is YYNGEE in the germline V gene. Trimming at V came to 4 bases and at J to 6 bases, leaving 11 bases not matched to a gene. The CDR3 consists of 17 residues. CDR3 region: CASSRGGPGQGNSPLHF. The DNA for the CDR3 is TGTGCCAGCAGCCGGGGAGGACCGGGACAGGGTAATTCACCCCTCCACTTT.

The rearrangement joins TRBV11-2 to TRBJ2-1, with a possible D match to TRBD2 (6 bases). The CDR3 covers 15 residues. Germline CDR1 reads SGHAT; CDR2 reads FQNNGV. The V end was cut by 1 base, the J end by 6 bases, with 13 bases between. CDR3 sequence reads: CASSLGRSSGNEQFF. In DNA, the CDR3 is TGTGCCAGCAGCTTAGGGAGGAGTAGCGGCAATGAGCAGTTCTTC.

The chain couples TRBV29-1 to TRBJ2-2, with 11 bases matching TRBD2. CDR3 length: 14 residues. Germline values: CDR1 SQVTM, CDR2 ANQGSEA. Trimming took 6 bases from V and 4 from J; bases not matched to a gene: 4. The CDR3: CSVLTSGSTGELFF. The CDR3 region has the DNA TGCAGCGTGTTAACTAGCGGGAGCACCGGGGAGCTGTTTTTT.

V is TRBV6-6 and J is TRBJ2-3; 8 bases match TRBD2. In germline, CDR1 is MNHNY, CDR2 SVGAGI (reference sequence). J was trimmed by 5 bases and V by 6 bases; bases with no gene match: 10. The CDR3 totals 15 residues. The CDR3 region has the DNA TGTGCCAGCAGCCTTAGCGGGAATAGGCAAGATACGCAGTATTTT. It specifies CASSLSGNRQDTQYF.

The chain joins TRBV5-1 to TRBJ2-6, with 9 bases that match TRBD2. The junction had 4 bases not matched to a gene; V was cut back by 3 bases and J by 0 bases. The CDR3 spans 17 residues. CDR1 and CDR2 (germline): SGHRS, YFSETQ. The CDR3 DNA is TGCGCCAGCAGCTCGCTAGCGGGGCTCTCTGGGGCCAACGTCCTGACTTTC. Amino acids: CASSSLAGLSGANVLTF. Full variable domain (missing parts from reference TRBV5-1 and TRBJ2-6): KAGVTQTPRYLIKTRGQQVTLSCSPISGHRSVSWYQQTPGQGLQFLFEYFSETQRNKGNFPGRFSGRQFSNSRSEMNVSTLELGDSALYLCASSSLAGLSGANVLTFGAGSRLTVL.

The rearrangement uses TRBV7-3 and TRBJ2-3; tentatively, D is TRBD2 (6 bases). V was clipped by 3 bases and J by 2 bases, with 12 bases between them. The CDR3 is 15 amino acids. Per the germline V gene, CDR1 is SGHTA and CDR2 is FQGTGA. CDR3 nucleotides: TGTGCCAGCAGCTTTAATGGCGGGATCACAGATACGCAGTATTTT. Its translation: CASSFNGGITDTQYF.

The table lists this clone with a few counts. The CDR3 is CSPNSKFRETQYF. The CDR3 nucleotides are TGCAGCCCGAACAGTAAATTCAGGGAGACCCAGTACTTC. The chain recombines TRBV29-1 with TRBJ2-5; D remains ambiguous. Trimming took off 8 bases at V and 5 bases at J, with 18 bases between the two ends. CDR3 length: 13 residues. From germline, CDR1 is SQVTM and CDR2 ANQGSEA.